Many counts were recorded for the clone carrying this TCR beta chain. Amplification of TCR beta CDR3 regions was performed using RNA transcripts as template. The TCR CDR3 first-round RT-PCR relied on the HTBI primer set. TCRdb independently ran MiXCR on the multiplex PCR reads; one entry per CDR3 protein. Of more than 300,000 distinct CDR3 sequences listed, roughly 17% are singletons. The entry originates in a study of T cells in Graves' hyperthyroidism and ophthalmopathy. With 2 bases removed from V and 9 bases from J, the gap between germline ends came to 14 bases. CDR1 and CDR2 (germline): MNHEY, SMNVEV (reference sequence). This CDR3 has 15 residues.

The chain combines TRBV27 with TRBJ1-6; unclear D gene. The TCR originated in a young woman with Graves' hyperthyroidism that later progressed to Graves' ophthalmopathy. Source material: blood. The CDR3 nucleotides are TGTGCCAGCAGTTTAATGGTCGGGGATGGTTCACCCCTCCACTTT. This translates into CASSLMVGDGSPLHF.